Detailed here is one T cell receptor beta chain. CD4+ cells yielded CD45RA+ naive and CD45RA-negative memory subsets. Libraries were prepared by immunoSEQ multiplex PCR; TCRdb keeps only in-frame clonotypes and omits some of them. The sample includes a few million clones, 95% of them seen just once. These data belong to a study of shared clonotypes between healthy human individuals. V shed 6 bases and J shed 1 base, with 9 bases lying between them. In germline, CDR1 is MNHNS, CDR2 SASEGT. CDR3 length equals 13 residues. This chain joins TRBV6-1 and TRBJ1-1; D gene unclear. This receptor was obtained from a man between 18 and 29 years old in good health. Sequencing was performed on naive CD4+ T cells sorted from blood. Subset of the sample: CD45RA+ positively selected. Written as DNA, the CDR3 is TGTGCCAGCAGCCAAACCAAGAACACTGAAGCTTTCTTT. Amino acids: CASSQTKNTEAFF.